Listed below are T cell receptor beta chains from one sample, sequenced in a study of cytomegalovirus exposure and HLA in healthy donors. Libraries were prepared by immunoSEQ multiplex PCR; TCRdb keeps only in-frame clonotypes and omits some of them. This table holds around 150,000 clones, 80% to 90% found once. The source material was PBMCs. The source of these receptors is a woman aged 25 to 45 in good health and CMV-seronegative. Each CDR3 is given with its conserved first and last residue. Fields, in order: D gene, V gene, J gene, clone size, CDR3 protein, CDR3 DNA. The D gene is left open where the match is weak. Part of the rows lack a size; the others show once, few, many or a class for expanded clones.

.	TRBV28	TRBJ2-1	.	CASSPQGRSYNEQFF	TGTGCCAGCAGTCCCCAGGGGAGATCCTACAATGAGCAGTTCTTC
.	TRBV5-1	TRBJ2-1	once	CASSSSQGTNEQFF	TGCGCCAGCAGCTCGTCACAGGGAACAAATGAGCAGTTCTTC
TRBD1	TRBV12-5	TRBJ2-5	many	CASGTGQGTETQYF	TGTGCTAGTGGGACCGGACAGGGCACCGAGACCCAGTACTTC
TRBD2	TRBV7-9	TRBJ2-4	.	CASSLVGTSYQNIQYF	TGTGCCAGCAGCTTAGTTGGGACTAGCTACCAAAACATTCAGTACTTC
.	TRBV7-9	TRBJ1-5	.	CASSNADQPQHF	TGTGCCAGCAGCAACGCGGATCAGCCCCAGCATTTT
.	TRBV29-1	TRBJ1-2	.	CSVEDAVGRYGYTF	TGCAGCGTTGAAGATGCGGTAGGTCGGTATGGCTACACCTTC
.	TRBV4-1	TRBJ2-3	.	CASSQLSGTTDTQYF	TGCGCCAGCAGCCAACTGTCAGGGACCACAGATACGCAGTATTTT
.	TRBV29-1	TRBJ1-1	.	CSEFRGAEAFF	TGCAGCGAATTCCGAGGCGCTGAAGCTTTCTTT
TRBD1	TRBV9	TRBJ2-7	.	CASSLGAGTGPYEQYF	TGTGCCAGCAGCTTAGGGGCCGGGACAGGACCTTACGAGCAGTACTTC
.	TRBV9	TRBJ1-1	once	CASKVGHGRNTEAFF	TGTGCCAGCAAGGTGGGACATGGGAGGAACACTGAAGCTTTCTTT
.	TRBV11-1	TRBJ1-2	.	CASSPVPYGGYTF	TGTGCCAGCAGCCCAGTCCCCTATGGTGGCTACACCTTC
.	TRBV7-2	TRBJ1-1	.	CASSPDGGTEAFF	TGTGCCAGCAGCCCCGATGGGGGCACTGAAGCTTTCTTT
.	TRBV7-6	TRBJ1-1	.	CASSPGAGNTEAFF	TGTGCCAGCAGCCCAGGAGCAGGGAACACTGAAGCTTTCTTT
.	TRBV5-6	TRBJ2-3	.	CASSVRPSTDTQYF	TGTGCCAGCAGCGTAAGGCCTAGCACAGATACGCAGTATTTT
.	TRBV7-2	TRBJ1-2	.	CASSLEGRYTF	TGTGCCAGCAGCTTAGAAGGTCGCTACACCTTC
TRBD2	TRBV4-1	TRBJ2-1	.	CASSPRTSGGKDEQFF	TGCGCCAGCAGCCCAAGGACTAGCGGGGGTAAAGATGAGCAGTTCTTC
.	TRBV2	TRBJ1-1	.	CASSVAVGKRVNTEAFF	TGTGCCAGCAGTGTCGCGGTAGGGAAGCGTGTGAACACTGAAGCTTTCTTT
TRBD1	TRBV5-1	TRBJ2-1	.	CASSSFTGDSAEQFF	TGCGCCAGCAGCTCCTTCACAGGGGATTCGGCTGAGCAGTTCTTC
.	TRBV7-9	TRBJ2-1	.	CASSPLESRYNEQFF	TGTGCCAGCAGCCCCCTCGAGAGTAGATACAATGAGCAGTTCTTC
TRBD2	TRBV14	TRBJ2-1	.	CASSQARRLAGVRGFEQFF	TGTGCCAGCAGCCAAGCCCGACGGCTAGCGGGAGTACGGGGTTTTGAGCAGTTCTTC
.	TRBV28	TRBJ2-1	.	CASNPRTSHEQFF	TGTGCCAGCAATCCCCGGACTTCCCATGAGCAGTTCTTC
.	TRBV4-2	TRBJ2-1	.	CASSQSRGRGEQFF	TGTGCCAGCAGCCAAAGTAGGGGTAGGGGCGAGCAGTTCTTC
TRBD2	TRBV6-5	TRBJ2-1	.	CASSYSVSGTYNEQFF	TGTGCCAGCAGTTACTCGGTCAGCGGGACCTACAATGAGCAGTTCTTC
TRBD2	TRBV27	TRBJ2-3	.	CASSPEGLAGWFTQYF	TGTGCCAGCAGTCCAGAGGGTCTAGCGGGATGGTTTACGCAGTATTTT
TRBD1	TRBV4-2	TRBJ1-4	.	CASSQQSGGGEKLFF	TGTGCCAGCAGCCAACAATCAGGGGGGGGTGAAAAACTGTTTTTT
.	TRBV6-5	TRBJ2-6	.	CASRSGVPGANVLTF	TGTGCCAGCAGGTCGGGGGTGCCCGGGGCCAACGTCCTGACTTTC
.	TRBV25-1	TRBJ1-4	.	CASSELALPEKLFF	TGTGCCAGCAGTGAATTGGCACTGCCCGAAAAACTGTTTTTT
TRBD1	TRBV5-6	TRBJ1-1	.	CASSFRPHTGAMNTEAFF	TGTGCCAGCAGCTTCAGACCCCATACAGGGGCGATGAACACTGAAGCTTTCTTT
.	TRBV7-3	TRBJ1-6	many	CASSLGPGGDSPLHF	TGTGCCAGCAGCTTAGGCCCAGGCGGAGATTCACCCCTCCACTTT
TRBD1	TRBV5-8	TRBJ1-2	.	CASSTRGRIYGYTF	TGTGCCAGCAGCACAAGGGGGCGCATCTATGGCTACACCTTC
.	TRBV19	TRBJ1-2	.	CASSRRGAGYTF	TGTGCCAGTAGTCGTCGTGGGGCGGGCTACACCTTC
TRBD1	TRBV19	TRBJ1-3	.	CASDRGHTFSGNTIYF	TGTGCCAGCGACAGGGGCCATACCTTCTCTGGAAACACCATATATTTT
TRBD1	TRBV11-2	TRBJ1-4	few	CASSFSTGPEKLFF	TGTGCCAGCAGCTTCTCGACAGGGCCTGAAAAACTGTTTTTT
TRBD1	TRBV6-1	TRBJ2-7	.	CASSVDRKVAYEQYF	TGTGCCAGCAGTGTGGACAGGAAGGTTGCCTACGAGCAGTACTTC
.	TRBV10-3	TRBJ2-7	.	CAISEGTTYEQYF	TGTGCCATCAGTGAGGGAACGACCTACGAGCAGTACTTC
.	TRBV14	TRBJ2-7	.	CAAELYEQYF	TGTGCCGCCGAGCTCTACGAGCAGTACTTC
.	TRBV7-2	TRBJ2-3	.	CASSLLAATDTQYF	TGTGCCAGCAGCTTGTTAGCGGCCACAGATACGCAGTATTTT
TRBD1	TRBV27	TRBJ2-7	once	CASSFSGTGRPEQYF	TGTGCCAGCAGTTTTTCCGGGACAGGGAGGCCCGAGCAGTACTTC
.	TRBV7-3	TRBJ2-1	.	CASSLNRGSYNEQFF	TGTGCCAGCAGCTTAAATCGGGGGTCCTACAATGAGCAGTTCTTC
.	TRBV15	TRBJ1-1	.	CATSRDWPRPNTEAFF	TGTGCCACCAGCAGAGATTGGCCCAGGCCGAACACTGAAGCTTTCTTT
.	TRBV7-9	TRBJ1-1	few	CASSRGPGTEAFF	TGTGCCAGCAGCCGAGGTCCCGGCACTGAAGCTTTCTTT
.	TRBV5-1	TRBJ1-6	few	CASRPGADNSPLHF	TGCGCCAGCAGGCCGGGGGCCGATAATTCACCCCTCCACTTT
.	TRBV25-1	TRBJ2-2	.	CASSELDPITGELFF	TGTGCCAGCAGTGAATTGGACCCTATAACCGGGGAGCTGTTTTTT
TRBD1	TRBV2	TRBJ2-7	.	CASSREQGAYEQYF	TGTGCCAGCAGCCGTGAACAGGGGGCCTACGAGCAGTACTTC
.	TRBV4-3	TRBJ2-6	.	CASSQDGGGVHGISGANVLTF	TGCGCCAGCAGCCAAGATGGGGGTGGTGTACACGGTATCTCTGGGGCCAACGTCCTGACTTTC
.	TRBV7-2	TRBJ1-5	.	CASSLGTSNQPQHF	TGTGCCAGCAGCTTAGGTACGAGCAATCAGCCCCAGCATTTT
.	TRBV7-2	TRBJ1-2	.	CASSLLGGPNYGYTF	TGTGCCAGCAGCTTACTGGGGGGCCCTAACTATGGCTACACCTTC
.	TRBV27	TRBJ1-1	.	CASSFGGSAEAFF	TGTGCCAGCAGTTTCGGGGGGAGCGCTGAAGCTTTCTTT
.	TRBV14	TRBJ1-1	once	CASSQNGRGGPNTEAFF	TGTGCCAGCAGCCAAAACGGGCGCGGGGGCCCGAACACTGAAGCTTTCTTT
TRBD2	TRBV7-2	TRBJ2-7	.	CASSSSSGGVYEQYF	TGTGCCAGCAGCTCCAGTAGCGGGGGTGTTTACGAGCAGTACTTC
TRBD1	TRBV4-3	TRBJ1-4	.	CASSQDGGQRNEKLFF	TGCGCCAGCAGCCAAGACGGGGGACAGCGTAATGAAAAACTGTTTTTT
.	TRBV10-2	TRBJ2-3	.	CASSGGGLTDTQYF	TGCGCCAGCAGTGGGGGGGGCCTGACAGATACGCAGTATTTT
TRBD2	TRBV5-1	TRBJ2-1	once	CASNQGGLAERGEQFF	TGCGCCAGCAACCAGGGCGGCCTAGCGGAACGGGGTGAGCAGTTCTTC
.	TRBV7-9	TRBJ2-7	.	CASSLGQTPYEQYF	TGTGCCAGCAGCTTAGGACAGACACCCTACGAGCAGTACTTC
.	TRBV10-3	TRBJ2-7	.	CAISGQDETYEQYF	TGTGCCATCAGTGGCCAAGACGAGACCTACGAGCAGTACTTC